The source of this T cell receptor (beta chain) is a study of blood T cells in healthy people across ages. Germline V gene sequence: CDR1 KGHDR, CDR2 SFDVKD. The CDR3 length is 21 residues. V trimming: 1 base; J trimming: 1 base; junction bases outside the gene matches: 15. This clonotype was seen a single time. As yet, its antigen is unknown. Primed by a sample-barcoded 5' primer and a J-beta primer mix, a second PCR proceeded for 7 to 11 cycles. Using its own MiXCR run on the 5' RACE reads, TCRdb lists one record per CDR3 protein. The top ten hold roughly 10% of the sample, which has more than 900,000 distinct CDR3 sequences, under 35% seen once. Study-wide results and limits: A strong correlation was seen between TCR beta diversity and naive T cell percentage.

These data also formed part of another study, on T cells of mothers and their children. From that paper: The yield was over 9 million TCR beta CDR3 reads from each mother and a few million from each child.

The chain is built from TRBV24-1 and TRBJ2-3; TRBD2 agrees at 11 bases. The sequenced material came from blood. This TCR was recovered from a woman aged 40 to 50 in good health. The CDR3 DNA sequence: TGTGCCACCAGTGATTTACCCTCCCCACCGGGACTAGCGGAACGCACAGATACGCAGTATTTT. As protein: CATSDLPSPPGLAERTDTQYF.